This T cell receptor beta chain was profiled in a study of control samples from healthy donors and cancer patients. CDR3 length: 14 amino acids. Germline V gene lookup returns CDR1 SNHLY and CDR2 FYNNEI. V shed 6 bases and J 8 bases; nucleotides not matched to a gene: 8. Method: immunoSEQ multiplex PCR; TCRdb's copy keeps in-frame clones and lacks some. Of approximately 41,000 clones listed, 90% to 95% are singletons. The TCR originated in a man aged 55 to 70 in good health. The genes are TRBV2 and TRBJ1-4; 8 bases align to TRBD1. Sample: blood. CDR3 protein: CASRQVQGVEKLFF. The CDR3 DNA follows: TGTGCCAGCAGACAAGTACAGGGGGTCGAAAAACTGTTTTTT. Full variable domain (remainder filled in from reference TRBV2 and TRBJ1-4): EPEVTQTPSHQVTQMGQEVILRCVPISNHLYFYWYRQILGQKVEFLVSFYNNEISEKSEIFDDQFSVERPDGSNFTLKIRSTKLEDSAMYFCASRQVQGVEKLFFGSGTQLSVL.